The 15 T cell receptor beta chains below all came from one sample that was sequenced in a study of molecular identifiers for immune sequencing clone quantification (dated by TCRdb to 2016 to 2018). Libraries were built with PCR. TCRdb shows the sequencer as NextSeq 500. TCRdb took the public reads, trimmed them with fastp at Q25, ran MiXCR for clone calling and kept in-frame beta chains. Here each entry gathers all rows of one CDR3 protein and keeps the most common genes and DNA. This sample is represented by hundreds of thousands of distinct CDR3 sequences; roughly 27% of them were singletons. 0.7% to 0.95% of the sample rests with the top ten. The sequenced material came from naive CD8+ T cells from blood, with Jurkat cell RNA spiked in. Reading the label with the study, this specimen's cell subset or site is: FACS-sorted CD8+CD4-CCR7+CD45RA+ naive T cells. The receptors were sampled from a human donor in good health. Some libraries in this study had Jurkat cell RNA spiked in.

The chain carries TRBV20-1 and TRBJ1-6; no clear D. CDR1 is DFQATT, CDR2 SNEGSKA, per germline (reference sequence). Trimming took off 0 bases at V and 10 bases at J, with 16 bases between the two ends. The CDR3 loop spans 15 amino acids. The CDR3 here is CSARDPRLGYSPLHF. In nucleotides, the CDR3 is TGCAGTGCTAGAGATCCGAGGTTAGGATACTCACCCCTCCACTTT.

V is TRBV14 and J is TRBJ2-3, with D possibly being TRBD2 (6 bases). The V gene lost 1 base and the J gene lost 0 bases, with 8 bases spanning the gap. Germline CDR1 and CDR2: SGHDN and FVKESK. CDR3 size: 15 residues. The CDR3 region is CASSQGGTSTDTQYF. The CDR3 DNA is TGTGCCAGCAGCCAAGGGGGGACTAGCACAGATACGCAGTATTTT.

Only a few counts were recorded for this clonotype. The chain has TRBV4-3 and TRBJ2-7; D uncertain. The CDR3 spans 13 residues. The V gene lost 1 base and the J gene lost 9 bases, with 13 bases spanning the gap. Germline-derived CDR1 and CDR2 are LGHNA and YSLEER. The DNA for the CDR3 is TGCGCCAGCAGCCAAGTTGGCTCGGGCGGGCAGTACTTC. Translated: CASSQVGSGGQYF.

This chain joins TRBV21-1 and TRBJ2-4. TRBV21-1 is a listed pseudogene. The CDR3 sequence is 13 residues long. The CDR3 DNA reads TGTGCCAGCAGCAGGAACGTCAAAAACATTCAGTACTTC. Protein sequence: CASSRNVKNIQYF.

The chain links TRBV4-1 to TRBJ1-1; D perhaps matches TRBD1 (5 bases). CDR1 is MGHRA, CDR2 YSYEKL, per germline. Trimming shortened V by 4 bases and J by 1 base, and 16 bases separated the two germline ends. The CDR3 sequence is 16 residues long. The CDR3 DNA follows: TGCGCCAGCAGCCCAAATGTGGCAGGGCCGAACACTGAAGCTTTCTTT. Amino acids: CASSPNVAGPNTEAFF.

This clonotype was seen many times. The chain recombines TRBV21-1 with TRBJ2-7; TRBD1 was called by the table and not checked on the DNA. TRBV21-1 is given as a pseudogene. CDR3 length equals 14 residues. The CDR3 coding sequence is TGTGCCAGCAGCCGCCCGGGACGGGGCTACGAGCAGTACTTC. It encodes CASSRPGRGYEQYF.

This clonotype came up many times. The CDR3 nucleotides read TGTGCCATCAGGGACAGCTCAGGCACTGAAGCTTTCTTT. Encoded protein: CAIRDSSGTEAFF. V and J are TRBV10-3 and TRBJ1-1, with D perhaps TRBD1 (6 bases). CDR3 length: 13 residues. Germline CDR1 is ENHRY and CDR2 is SYGVKD. The ends were cut back, 6 bases at V and 4 bases at J, with 12 bases in the middle.

Ten or more counts support this clonotype. The J gene is TRBJ2-7, the V gene TRBV18, with TRBD1 identical over 9 bases. Germline CDR1 reads KGHSH; CDR2 reads LQKENI. The junction had 13 bases not matched to a gene; V was cut back by 3 bases and J by 7 bases. The CDR3 extends over 16 amino acids. The CDR3 region is CASSPRGQGQSHEQYF. The CDR3 region has the DNA TGTGCCAGCTCACCTCGAGGACAGGGGCAATCTCATGAGCAGTACTTC.

The rearrangement joins TRBV20-1 to TRBJ1-2; no definite D call. The V gene's germline CDR1 is DFQATT and CDR2 SNEGSKA (reference sequence). Trimming cost V 0 bases and J 4 bases, with 12 bases left between them. The CDR3 totals 14 residues. DNA for the CDR3: TGCAGTGCTAGAGATCCTGGCAGCGGCTATGGCTACACCTTC. Translating it yields CSARDPGSGYGYTF.

This clonotype has just a few counts. The rearrangement uses TRBV6-1 and TRBJ2-6; the D is unclear. This CDR3 contains 17 residues. CDR1 and CDR2 (germline): MNHNS, SASEGT. V gave up 2 bases and J gave up 3 bases, with 14 bases separating them. In DNA, the CDR3 is TGTGCCAGCAGTGAAACCTTGTGGCAGCTTGGGGCCAACGTCCTGACTTTC. This sequence encodes CASSETLWQLGANVLTF.

Many counts were recorded for this clonotype. The genes are TRBV18 and TRBJ2-3, with 8 bases aligning to TRBD2. Germline V gene sequence: CDR1 KGHSH, CDR2 LQKENI. Trimming cost V 1 base and J 2 bases; bases outside gene matches: 11. CDR3 length: 18 residues. The CDR3 sequence: CASSPQASGSTITDTQYF. CDR3 bases: TGTGCCAGCTCACCACAAGCAAGCGGGAGTACGATCACAGATACGCAGTATTTT.

With regard to this clonotype: Lacking the conserved final phenylalanine or tryptophan, this CDR3 likely reflects a read error. V and J are TRBV6-5 and TRBJ2-2, with no clear D. The CDR3 totals 17 residues. V was trimmed by 0 bases and J by 4 bases, leaving 15 bases between them. Per the germline V gene, CDR1 is MNHEY and CDR2 is SVGAGI. CDR3: CASSYSMVGIGTGELFL. The CDR3 DNA reads as TGTGCCAGCAGTTACTCGATGGTTGGGATCGGCACCGGGGAGCTGTTTCTT.

This clonotype has at least ten counts. J is TRBJ2-1 and V is TRBV5-6, with a possible D match to TRBD2 (6 bases). CDR1 is SGHDT and CDR2 is YYEEEE in the germline V gene. This CDR3 is built from 17 residues. Trimming shortened V by 4 bases and J by 3 bases, and 20 bases separated the two germline ends. CDR3 DNA: TGTGCCAGCAGCCCATCGGCCGGGGGACGAAACTACAATGAGCAGTTCTTC. Translated, it gives CASSPSAGGRNYNEQFF.

This clonotype occurred many times. The rearrangement joins TRBV29-1 to TRBJ2-2; D is unclear. CDR1 and CDR2 (germline): SQVTM, ANQGSEA. With 2 bases removed from V and 1 base from J, the gap between germline ends came to 5 bases. The CDR3 consists of 13 residues. The CDR3 reads CSVEKENTGELFF. The CDR3 DNA sequence: TGCAGCGTTGAAAAGGAGAACACCGGGGAGCTGTTTTTT.

A remark on this clonotype: A read error may explain this, as a much larger clone is one base away. The V and J genes are TRBV4-1 and TRBJ1-1, with 7 nucleotides matching TRBD1. The CDR3 runs 14 residues. Germline lookup yields CDR1 MGHRA and CDR2 YSYEKL. For the CDR3, the DNA is TGCGTCAGCAGCCCCGGGACAGCCCCTGGGATGGCTTTCTTT. The encoded protein is CVSSPGTAPGMAFF.